The source of this T cell receptor beta chain is a study of shared clonotypes between healthy human individuals. A remark on this clone: Its specificity is unknown.

The study's findings and limits: Memory subsets generally showed smaller estimated richness than naive subsets did.

Germline assignment: CDR1 SGHNT and CDR2 YENEEA. The ends were cut back, 5 bases at V and 4 bases at J, with 11 bases in the middle. CDR3 length equals 13 residues. In the authors' workflow: ImmunoSEQ output lacked quality scores and full-length reads, limiting matched filtering. TCRdb's table, derived via immunoSEQ multiplex PCR, lists solely in-frame clones and lacks some. The D gene and trimming were derived from the DNA, and the V and J assignments and clone size from that table. The table has around 1.1 million clones, 60% to 80% seen once; the top ten hold roughly 0.83%. The source material was memory CD4+ T cells from PBMCs. Noted subset: CD45RA-negative fraction. The TCR comes from a young man in good health. Some clones in this sample may be carry-over from other donors' samples. The genes are TRBV11-3 and TRBJ1-1; the D is unclear. As DNA, the CDR3 is TGTGCCAGCAGCCAAGGCCTGGCCACTGAAGCTTTCTTT. It is translated as CASSQGLATEAFF.